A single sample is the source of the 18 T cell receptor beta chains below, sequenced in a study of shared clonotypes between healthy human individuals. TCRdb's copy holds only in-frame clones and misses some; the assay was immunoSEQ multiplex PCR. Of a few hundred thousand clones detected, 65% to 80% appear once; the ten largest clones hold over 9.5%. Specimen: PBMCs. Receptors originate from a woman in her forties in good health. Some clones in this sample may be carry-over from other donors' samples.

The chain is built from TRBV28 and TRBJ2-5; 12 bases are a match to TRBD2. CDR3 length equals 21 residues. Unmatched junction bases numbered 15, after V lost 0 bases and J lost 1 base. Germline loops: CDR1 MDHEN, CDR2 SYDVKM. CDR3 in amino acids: CASSLWVRGQTSGRPQETQYF. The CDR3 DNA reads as TGTGCCAGCAGTTTATGGGTCAGGGGGCAAACTAGCGGGAGGCCCCAAGAGACCCAGTACTTC.

The CDR3 DNA sequence: TGTGCCAGCAGCCTACGGACAGGGAGCGTCGTCCACTATGGCTACACCTTC. Translating it yields CASSLRTGSVVHYGYTF. This chain uses TRBV28 with TRBJ1-2, with TRBD1 matching over 8 bases. Per germline, CDR1 MDHEN and CDR2 SYDVKM. The CDR3 contains 17 residues. V shed 6 bases, J shed 3 bases, and the junction held 15 bases outside the gene matches.

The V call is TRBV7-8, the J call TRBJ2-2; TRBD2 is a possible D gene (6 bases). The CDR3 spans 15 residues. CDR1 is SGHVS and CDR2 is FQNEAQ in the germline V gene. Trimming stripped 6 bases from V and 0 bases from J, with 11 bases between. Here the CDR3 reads CASSKAGPNTGELFF. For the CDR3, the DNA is TGTGCCAGCAGTAAAGCGGGCCCGAACACCGGGGAGCTGTTTTTT.

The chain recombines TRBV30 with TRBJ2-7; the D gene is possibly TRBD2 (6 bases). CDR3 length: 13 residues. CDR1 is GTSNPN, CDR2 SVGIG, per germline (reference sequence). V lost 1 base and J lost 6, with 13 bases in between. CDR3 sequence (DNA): TGTGCCTGGAGTGACTCGAAGGGAGGCGAGCAGTACTTC. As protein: CAWSDSKGGEQYF.

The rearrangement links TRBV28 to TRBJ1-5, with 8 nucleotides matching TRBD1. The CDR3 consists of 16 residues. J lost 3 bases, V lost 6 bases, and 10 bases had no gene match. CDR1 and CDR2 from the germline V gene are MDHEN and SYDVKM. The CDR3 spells CASSLTGTGNNQPQHF. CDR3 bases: TGTGCCAGCAGCCTAACCGGGACAGGAAACAATCAGCCCCAGCATTTT.

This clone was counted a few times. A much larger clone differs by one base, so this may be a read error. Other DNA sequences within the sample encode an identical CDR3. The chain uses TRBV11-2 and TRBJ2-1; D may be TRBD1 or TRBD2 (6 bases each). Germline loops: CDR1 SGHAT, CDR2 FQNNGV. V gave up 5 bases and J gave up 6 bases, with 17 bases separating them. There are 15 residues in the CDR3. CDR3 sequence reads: CASSVTGGIRNEQFF. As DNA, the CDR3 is TGTGCCAGCAGCGTGACAGGAGGGATTCGCAATGAGCAGTTCTTC.

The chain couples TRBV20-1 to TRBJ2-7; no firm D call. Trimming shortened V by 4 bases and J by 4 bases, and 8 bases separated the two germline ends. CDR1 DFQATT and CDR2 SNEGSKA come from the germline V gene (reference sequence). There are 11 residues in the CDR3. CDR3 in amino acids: CSAMQYYEQYF. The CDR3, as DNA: TGCAGTGCTATGCAATATTACGAGCAGTACTTC.

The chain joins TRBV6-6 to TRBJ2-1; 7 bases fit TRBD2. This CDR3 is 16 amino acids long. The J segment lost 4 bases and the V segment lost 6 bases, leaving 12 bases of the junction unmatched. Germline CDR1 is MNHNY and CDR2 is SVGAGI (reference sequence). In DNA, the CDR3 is TGTGCCAGCAGACCCCTAGCGGCAAAGCGTTACAATGAGCAGTTCTTC. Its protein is CASRPLAAKRYNEQFF.

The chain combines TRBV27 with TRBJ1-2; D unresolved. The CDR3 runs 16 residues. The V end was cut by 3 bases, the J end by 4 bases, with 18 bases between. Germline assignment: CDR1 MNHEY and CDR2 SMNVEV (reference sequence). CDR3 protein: CASSFRQVESLYGYTF. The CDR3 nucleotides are TGTGCCAGCAGTTTCAGGCAGGTAGAGAGCCTCTATGGCTACACCTTC.

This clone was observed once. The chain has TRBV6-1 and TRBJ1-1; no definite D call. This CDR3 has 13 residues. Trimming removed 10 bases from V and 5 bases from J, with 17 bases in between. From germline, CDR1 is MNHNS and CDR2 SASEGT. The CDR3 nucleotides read TGTGCCATCAGAATTGGGGTCGAGACTGAAGCTTTCTTT. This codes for CAIRIGVETEAFF.

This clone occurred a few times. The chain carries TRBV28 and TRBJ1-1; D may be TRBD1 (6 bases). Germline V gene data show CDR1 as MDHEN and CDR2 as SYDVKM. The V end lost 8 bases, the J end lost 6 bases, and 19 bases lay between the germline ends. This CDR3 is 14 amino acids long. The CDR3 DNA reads TGTGCCAGCGGAGTAACAGGGACCGTCCCTGAAGCTTTCTTT. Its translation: CASGVTGTVPEAFF. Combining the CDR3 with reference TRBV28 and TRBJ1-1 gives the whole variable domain DVKVTQSSRYLVKRTGEKVFLECVQDMDHENMFWYRQDPGLGLRLIYFSYDVKMKEKGDIPEGYSVSREKKERFSLILESASTNQTSMYLCASGVTGTVPEAFFGQGTRLTVV.

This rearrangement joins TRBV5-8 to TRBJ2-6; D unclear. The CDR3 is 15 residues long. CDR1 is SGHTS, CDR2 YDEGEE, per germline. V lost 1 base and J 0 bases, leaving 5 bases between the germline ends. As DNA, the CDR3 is TGTGCCAGCAGCTTGAGTCGCTCTGGGGCCAACGTCCTGACTTTC. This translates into CASSLSRSGANVLTF.

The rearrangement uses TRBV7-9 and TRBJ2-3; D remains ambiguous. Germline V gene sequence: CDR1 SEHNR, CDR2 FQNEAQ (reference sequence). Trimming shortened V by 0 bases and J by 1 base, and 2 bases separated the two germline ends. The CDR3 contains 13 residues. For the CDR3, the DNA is TGTGCCAGCAGCTTAGCCCGCACAGATACGCAGTATTTT. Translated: CASSLARTDTQYF. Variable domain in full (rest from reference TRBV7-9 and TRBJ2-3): DTGVSQNPRHKITKRGQNVTFRCDPISEHNRLYWYRQTLGQGPEFLTYFQNEAQLEKSRLLSDRFSAERPKGSFSTLEIQRTEQGDSAMYLCASSLARTDTQYFGPGTRLTVL.

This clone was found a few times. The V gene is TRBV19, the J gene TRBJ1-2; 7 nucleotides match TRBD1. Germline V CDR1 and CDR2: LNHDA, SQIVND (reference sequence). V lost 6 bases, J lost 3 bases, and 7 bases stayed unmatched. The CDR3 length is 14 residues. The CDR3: CASRSGQLDYGYTF. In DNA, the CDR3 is TGTGCCAGTAGATCGGGACAGCTCGACTATGGCTACACCTTC.

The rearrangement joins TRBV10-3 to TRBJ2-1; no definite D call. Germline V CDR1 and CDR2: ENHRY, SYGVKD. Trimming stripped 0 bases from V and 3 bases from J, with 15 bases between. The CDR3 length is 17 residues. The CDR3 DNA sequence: TGTGCCATCAGTGAGTCGGGCGAGCCGGGTGGCTACAATGAGCAGTTCTTC. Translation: CAISESGEPGGYNEQFF.

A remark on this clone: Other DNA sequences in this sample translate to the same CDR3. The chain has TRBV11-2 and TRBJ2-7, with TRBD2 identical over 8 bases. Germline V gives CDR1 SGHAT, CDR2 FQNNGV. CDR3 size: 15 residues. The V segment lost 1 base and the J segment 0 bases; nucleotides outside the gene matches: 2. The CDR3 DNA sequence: TGTGCCAGCAGCTTAGCGGGAGGGAGCTCCTACGAGCAGTACTTC. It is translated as CASSLAGGSSYEQYF.

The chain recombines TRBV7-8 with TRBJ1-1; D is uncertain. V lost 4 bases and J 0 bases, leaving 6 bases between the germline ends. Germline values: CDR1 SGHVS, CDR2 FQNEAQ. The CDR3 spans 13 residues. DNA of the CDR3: TGTGCCAGCAGCTCGGACGTGAACACTGAAGCTTTCTTT. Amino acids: CASSSDVNTEAFF.

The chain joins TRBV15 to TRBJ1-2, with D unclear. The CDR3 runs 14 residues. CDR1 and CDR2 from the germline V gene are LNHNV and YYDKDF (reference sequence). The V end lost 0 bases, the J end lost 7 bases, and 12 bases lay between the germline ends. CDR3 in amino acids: CATSRDRGVRGYTF. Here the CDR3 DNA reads TGTGCCACCAGCAGAGATCGGGGAGTCCGTGGCTACACCTTC. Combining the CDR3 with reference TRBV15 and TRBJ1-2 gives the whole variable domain DAMVIQNPRYQVTQFGKPVTLSCSQTLNHNVMYWYQQKSSQAPKLLFHYYDKDFNNEADTPDNFQSRRPNTSFCFLDIRSPGLGDTAMYLCATSRDRGVRGYTFGSGTRLTVV.